The 9 T cell receptor beta chains below all came from one sample that was sequenced in a study of cytomegalovirus exposure and HLA in healthy donors. The PCR made use of 60 Vbeta and 13 Jbeta primers. Libraries were prepared by immunoSEQ multiplex PCR; TCRdb keeps only in-frame clonotypes and omits some of them. The table records approximately 75,000 clones, around 80% of them present only once. The sample comprised PBMCs. The receptors originated from a male donor in good health and CMV-seronegative.

The rearrangement uses TRBV5-4 and TRBJ2-3, with D tentatively TRBD2 (8 bases). The CDR3 length is 16 residues. V gave up 1 base and J gave up 3 bases, with 15 bases separating them. Germline CDR1 and CDR2: SGHNT and YYREEE (reference sequence). The CDR3 spells CASSLTGGGRTDTQYF. The CDR3, as DNA: TGTGCCAGCAGCTTGACGGGAGGGGGCCGGACAGATACGCAGTATTTT.

J is TRBJ2-5 and V is TRBV5-4; D possibly corresponds to TRBD2 (6 bases). There are 16 residues in the CDR3. The V gene lost 1 base and the J gene lost 5 bases, with 18 bases spanning the gap. CDR1 is SGHNT and CDR2 is YYREEE in the germline V gene (reference sequence). For the CDR3, the DNA is TGTGCCAGCAGCTTGTTTACTTCGGGGGTCGTGGAGACCCAGTACTTC. This codes for CASSLFTSGVVETQYF.

The J gene is TRBJ2-7, the V gene TRBV5-5, with D possibly matching TRBD1 (6 bases). In germline, CDR1 is SGHKS, CDR2 YYEKEE (reference sequence). The V gene lost 4 bases and the J gene lost 2 bases, with 16 bases spanning the gap. This CDR3 is built from 15 residues. The CDR3 bases are TGTGCCAGCAGCAACAGGGTATTAAACACCTACGAGCAGTACTTC. It yields the protein CASSNRVLNTYEQYF.

The V gene is TRBV6-1, the J gene TRBJ1-1; D is possibly TRBD1 (5 bases). This CDR3 is 13 amino acids long. The germline CDR1 and CDR2 sequences are MNHNS and SASEGT. Trimming cost V 2 bases and J 4 bases, with 8 bases left between them. The CDR3 DNA follows: TGTGCCAGCAGTGAATCAGGGATCACTGAAGCTTTCTTT. Protein product: CASSESGITEAFF.

In this sample, this clone turned up once. The CDR3 DNA follows: TGCGCCAGCAGCCAAGCTCTAGCGTCACCCTACGAGCAGTACTTC. This gives the protein CASSQALASPYEQYF. This chain uses TRBV4-1 with TRBJ2-7; weak D call: TRBD2 (6 bases). The V gene's germline CDR1 is MGHRA and CDR2 YSYEKL. Trimming stripped 1 base from V and 2 bases from J, with 12 bases between. This CDR3 spans 15 amino acids.

The rearrangement joins TRBV13 to TRBJ2-2, with TRBD1 identical over 7 bases. The J segment lost 4 bases and the V segment lost 2 bases, leaving 4 bases of the junction unmatched. This CDR3 contains 15 residues. Germline-derived CDR1 and CDR2 are PRHDT and FYEKMQ (reference sequence). CDR3 DNA sequence: TGTGCCAGCAGCTTAACAGGGGATTTCACCGGGGAGCTGTTTTTT. It translates to CASSLTGDFTGELFF.

The V call is TRBV4-2, the J call TRBJ1-4; 7 bases match TRBD1. This CDR3 has 13 residues. Trimming removed 0 bases from V and 16 bases from J; junction bases left unmatched: 8. Germline V gene lookup returns CDR1 LGHNA and CDR2 YNFKEQ. The CDR3 nucleotides read TGTGCCAGCAGCCAAGATAGACCAGGGGGGCCGTTTTTT. This gives the protein CASSQDRPGGPFF.

This chain links TRBV27 with TRBJ2-7; perhaps TRBD2 as D (5 bases). The CDR3 totals 16 residues. V lost 5 bases to trimming and J lost 2 bases, with 19 bases between them. The germline V gene has CDR1 MNHEY and CDR2 SMNVEV (reference sequence). The CDR3 protein is CASSAQWESFPYEQYF. The CDR3 bases are TGTGCCAGCAGTGCCCAGTGGGAGTCATTCCCCTACGAGCAGTACTTC.

The CDR3 is CASSQFGTVRAETQYF. The CDR3 DNA reads TGCGCCAGCAGTCAATTTGGGACAGTGAGGGCCGAGACCCAGTACTTC. V and J are TRBV23-1 and TRBJ2-5; 7 nucleotides match TRBD1. TRBV23-1 is known as an ORF, though its function is uncertain. V was clipped by 1 base and J by 5 bases; unmatched bases: 10. The CDR3 is 16 amino acids.